A selection of T cell receptor beta chains follows, all from one sample in a study of beta chain features in type 1 diabetes. Assay: immunoSEQ multiplex PCR; the TCRdb copy retains only in-frame clones and omits some. Of 400,000 to 500,000 clones listed, approximately 15% were seen once; the top ten hold roughly 0.036%. Sequencing input: naive CD4+ T cells from blood. Receptors were obtained from a man aged 25-40 years in good health. Both conserved end residues are part of each CDR3. A D gene is named only where the DNA matches it firmly. Only some rows state a clone size, as once, few, many or a class for expanded clones.

TRBV29-1	NA	TRBJ2-5	few	TGCAGCGTTGACACAGCGACACAAGAGACCCAGTACTTC	CSVDTATQETQYF
TRBV6-1	NA	TRBJ2-5	NA	TGTGCCAGCAGCGAGACAGTTCTGAGATGGGAGACCCAGTACTTC	CASSETVLRWETQYF
TRBV5-1	TRBD2	TRBJ2-3	NA	TGCGCCAGCAGCTGGGGGGGACCCAGCACAGATACGCAGTATTTT	CASSWGGPSTDTQYF
TRBV6-5	NA	TRBJ2-1	NA	TGTGCCAGCAGTTACTCGGGTTATGAGCAGTTCTTC	CASSYSGYEQFF
TRBV15	TRBD2	TRBJ2-1	NA	TGTGCCACCAGCAGAGGACTAGCGAGCTCCTACAATGAGCAGTTCTTC	CATSRGLASSYNEQFF
TRBV10-3	NA	TRBJ2-6	few	TGTGCCATCAGTGAGTCCGGAGGGCCTGGGGCCAACGTCCTGACTTTC	CAISESGGPGANVLTF
TRBV20-1	NA	TRBJ2-7	NA	TGCAGTGCTCTACTCATTGACGAGCAGTACTTC	CSALLIDEQYF
TRBV25-1	TRBD2	TRBJ2-1	few	TGTGCCAGCGGGTTGACTAGCGGAATAGTAAATGAGCAGTTCTTC	CASGLTSGIVNEQFF
TRBV12-5	TRBD2	TRBJ2-1	NA	TGTGCTAGTGGTTTGGGGGCGGGAGAGAATGAGCAGTTCTTC	CASGLGAGENEQFF
TRBV7-2	TRBD1	TRBJ1-5	NA	TGTGCCAGCAGCGTAACAGGGGATAGGAATCAGCCCCAGCATTTT	CASSVTGDRNQPQHF
TRBV9	NA	TRBJ2-3	NA	TGTGCCAGCGGTAGGTCTTTCACAGATACGCAGTATTTT	CASGRSFTDTQYF
TRBV4-3	NA	TRBJ2-5	NA	TGCGCCAGCAGCCACTGGGGGTTAACAGGGTTAAATCAAGAGACCCAGTACTTC	CASSHWGLTGLNQETQYF
TRBV7-9	NA	TRBJ1-2	NA	TGTGCCAGCAGCCCATCAAGCAACTATGGCTACACCTTC	CASSPSSNYGYTF
TRBV5-4	NA	TRBJ2-1	few	TGTGCCAGCCCAGCGTACGGGCGGAGCTCCTACAATGAGCAGTTCTTC	CASPAYGRSSYNEQFF
TRBV30	NA	TRBJ2-2	few	TGTGCCTGGAAAAAGAGTTCGGCCGGGGAGCTGTTTTTT	CAWKKSSAGELFF
TRBV13	NA	TRBJ2-7	NA	TGTGCCAGCAGCTTAGCGGGGATCTCCTACGAGCAGTACTTC	CASSLAGISYEQYF
TRBV6-1	TRBD1	TRBJ1-4	few	TGTGCCAGCAGTGTTTCGCAGGGGGATGAAAAACTGTTTTTT	CASSVSQGDEKLFF
TRBV7-2	NA	TRBJ1-1	few	TGTGCCAGCAGCTTAGGGGTGCTGAACACTGAAGCTTTCTTT	CASSLGVLNTEAFF
TRBV6-1	TRBD1	TRBJ2-1	NA	TGTGCCAGCAGGGAAGGGACAGGGGGTCGCAATGAGCAGTTCTTC	CASREGTGGRNEQFF
TRBV2	NA	TRBJ2-7	NA	TGTGCCAGCAGTGAAGCAGGGTACGAGCAGTACTTC	CASSEAGYEQYF
TRBV7-2	NA	TRBJ2-4	NA	TGTGCCAGCAGCCATAGCTCCTCCCCGGGGATTCAGTACTTC	CASSHSSSPGIQYF
TRBV29-1	NA	TRBJ2-5	few	TGCAGCGTCGGGGCAGGCCTCCAAGAGACCCAGTACTTC	CSVGAGLQETQYF
TRBV29-1	NA	TRBJ2-1	NA	TGCAGCGTTGAAGACTTTAATGAGCAGTTCTTC	CSVEDFNEQFF
TRBV5-1	NA	TRBJ2-5	NA	TGCGCCAGCAGCTCGGGATTGGGAGAGACCCAGTACTTC	CASSSGLGETQYF
TRBV30	NA	TRBJ1-2	NA	TGTGCCTGGAGTGTAAAGTTAACAGGGAACTATGGCTACACCTTC	CAWSVKLTGNYGYTF
TRBV30	TRBD1	TRBJ1-3	NA	TGTGCCTGGAGTGGACAGGGTTCAGTATTCGGAAACACCATATATTTT	CAWSGQGSVFGNTIYF
TRBV6-1	NA	TRBJ1-1	few	TGTGCCAGCAGTGGGACGGAGGTAGGGGCTGAAGCTTTCTTT	CASSGTEVGAEAFF
TRBV7-3	NA	TRBJ2-5	few	TGTGCCAGCAGCTTAGAGGCGAAAGAGACCCAGTACTTC	CASSLEAKETQYF
TRBV5-1	NA	TRBJ1-1	few	TGCGCCAGCAGCTTTAGGGAGGGCACTGAAGCTTTCTTT	CASSFREGTEAFF
TRBV6-6	NA	TRBJ2-3	NA	TGTGCCAGCAGCGCCGTTCAGGGGTCAGATACGCAGTATTTT	CASSAVQGSDTQYF
TRBV7-2	NA	TRBJ1-3	few	TGTGCCAGCACCAGCCTGGGAAGCTCTGGAAACACCATATATTTT	CASTSLGSSGNTIYF
TRBV10-3	NA	TRBJ2-1	NA	TGTGCCATCAGTGGTACAGGGATCTACAATGAGCAGTTCTTC	CAISGTGIYNEQFF
TRBV18	NA	TRBJ1-1	few	TGTGCCAGCTCCCGCGACAGAGGGGACACTGAAGCTTTCTTT	CASSRDRGDTEAFF
TRBV29-1	TRBD1	TRBJ2-5	few	TGCAGCGTTGAAGCAGGGGGCGAAGAGACCCAGTACTTC	CSVEAGGEETQYF
TRBV7-9	NA	TRBJ1-1	NA	TGTGCCAGCAGCTTAATCACGGGACGAGTGACTGAAGCTTTCTTT	CASSLITGRVTEAFF
TRBV4-1	NA	TRBJ1-2	NA	TGCGCCAGCAGCATCGGGACGCAGGATGGCTACACCTTC	CASSIGTQDGYTF
TRBV9	NA	TRBJ2-1	NA	TGTGCCAGCAGCTTAGATGGGGCGCGGCAGTTCTTC	CASSLDGARQFF
TRBV18	NA	TRBJ2-6	NA	TGTGCCAGCTCACCGCTGCCGGGGATTGTGGGATTAGGCTCTGGGGCCAACGTCCTGACTTTC	CASSPLPGIVGLGSGANVLTF
TRBV29-1	TRBD1	TRBJ2-3	NA	TGCAGCGTGGAACAGGGGCCCCTCACAGATACGCAGTATTTT	CSVEQGPLTDTQYF
TRBV28	TRBD2	TRBJ2-3	NA	TGTGCCAGCAGTTACCGACTAGCGGGAGGGAACACAGATACGCAGTATTTT	CASSYRLAGGNTDTQYF